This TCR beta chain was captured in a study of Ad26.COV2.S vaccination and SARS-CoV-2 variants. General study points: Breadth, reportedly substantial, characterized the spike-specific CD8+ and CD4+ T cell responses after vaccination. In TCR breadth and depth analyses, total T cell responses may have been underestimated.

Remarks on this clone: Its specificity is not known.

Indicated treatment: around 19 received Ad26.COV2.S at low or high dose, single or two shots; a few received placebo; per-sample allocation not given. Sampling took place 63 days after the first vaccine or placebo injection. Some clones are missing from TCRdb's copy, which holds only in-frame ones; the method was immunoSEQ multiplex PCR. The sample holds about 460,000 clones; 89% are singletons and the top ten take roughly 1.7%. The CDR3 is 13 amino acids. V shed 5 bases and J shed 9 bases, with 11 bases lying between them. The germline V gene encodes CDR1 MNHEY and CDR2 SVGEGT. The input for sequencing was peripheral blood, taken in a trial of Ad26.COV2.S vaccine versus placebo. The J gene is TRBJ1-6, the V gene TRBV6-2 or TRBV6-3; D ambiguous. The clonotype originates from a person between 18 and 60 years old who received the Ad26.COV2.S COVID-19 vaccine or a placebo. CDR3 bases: TGTGCCAGCAGTCCCCCGGTCGGTTCACCCCTCCACTTT. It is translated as CASSPPVGSPLHF.